Listed below are T cell receptor beta chains from one sample, sequenced in a study of regulatory T cells in long-lasting Graves disease. Each CDR3 protein gets one entry after TCRdb re-called the multiplex PCR reads with MiXCR. The sample holds around 400,000 distinct CDR3 sequences; roughly a quarter are singletons and the top ten take over 25%. The sample consisted of peripheral blood mononuclear cells (PBMCs), taken when the disease was refractory, from a patient treated with antithyroid drugs. The receptors stem from a female donor with Graves disease. The CDR3 runs from the conserved cysteine through the conserved F or W.

V gene: TRBV29-1
J gene: TRBJ1-2
CDR3 protein: CSIDGGRLWGYTF

V gene: TRBV2
J gene: TRBJ2-2
CDR3 protein: CASSLKHATGELFF

V gene: TRBV5-1
J gene: TRBJ1-2
CDR3 protein: CASSLGGQVRDGYTF

V gene: TRBV19
J gene: TRBJ2-5
CDR3 protein: CASSIGMGRVETQYF

V gene: TRBV4-1
J gene: TRBJ1-2
CDR3 protein: CASSRTRAEGGYTF

V gene: TRBV12-3/TRBV12-4
J gene: TRBJ2-7
CDR3 protein: CASSLDLAGAYGQYF

V gene: TRBV28
J gene: TRBJ1-5
CDR3 protein: CASTPTRGNQPQHF

V gene: TRBV4-1
J gene: TRBJ2-7
CDR3 protein: CASSKDTGRSYEQYF

V gene: TRBV5-1
J gene: TRBJ2-2
CDR3 protein: CASSLRTGVTGELFF

V gene: TRBV3-1
J gene: TRBJ2-7
CDR3 protein: CASSHGTRLDEQYF

V gene: TRBV2
J gene: TRBJ1-2
CDR3 protein: CASRTARGWGYTF

V gene: TRBV3-1
J gene: TRBJ1-1
CDR3 protein: CASSHSLRNTEAFF

V gene: TRBV2
J gene: TRBJ2-6
CDR3 protein: CASTRRSSGANVLTF

V gene: TRBV12-3/TRBV12-4
J gene: TRBJ1-5
CDR3 protein: CASSLSDSRQPQHF

V gene: TRBV29-1
J gene: TRBJ1-1
CDR3 protein: CSVAGLNTEAFF

V gene: TRBV5-1
J gene: TRBJ1-1
CDR3 protein: CASSFKGSTEAFF

V gene: TRBV2
J gene: TRBJ2-1
CDR3 protein: CASNRGGTGIFSYNEQFF

V gene: TRBV2
J gene: TRBJ1-3
CDR3 protein: CASSARESGNTIYF

V gene: TRBV15
J gene: TRBJ2-7
CDR3 protein: CATSSEGESFYEQYF

V gene: TRBV20-1
J gene: TRBJ1-6
CDR3 protein: CSASFGNSPLHF

V gene: TRBV15
J gene: TRBJ2-7
CDR3 protein: CATSSTGLAGEQYF

V gene: TRBV6-1
J gene: TRBJ2-7
CDR3 protein: CASNSATGTGSSYEQYF

V gene: TRBV20-1
J gene: TRBJ2-7
CDR3 protein: CSAHTFGLAYEQYF

V gene: TRBV5-6
J gene: TRBJ1-2
CDR3 protein: CASGLINYGYTF

V gene: TRBV15
J gene: TRBJ2-7
CDR3 protein: CATSRDDLYEQYF

V gene: TRBV19
J gene: TRBJ2-2
CDR3 protein: CASRAEGGAGELFF

V gene: TRBV29-1
J gene: TRBJ2-7
CDR3 protein: CSARRGGGYEQYF

V gene: TRBV7-9
J gene: TRBJ1-1
CDR3 protein: CASSSQTGVNTEAFF

V gene: TRBV29-1
J gene: TRBJ2-5
CDR3 protein: CSVGGHMSTYTWETQYF

V gene: TRBV12-3/TRBV12-4
J gene: TRBJ1-1
CDR3 protein: CASRWGTMNTEAFF

V gene: TRBV20-1
J gene: TRBJ2-5
CDR3 protein: CSAREPVSETQYF

V gene: TRBV15
J gene: TRBJ1-2
CDR3 protein: CATSRDQGGGIYGYTF

V gene: TRBV12-3/TRBV12-4
J gene: TRBJ1-6
CDR3 protein: CASSLSTGQRNSPLHF

V gene: TRBV20-1
J gene: TRBJ2-7
CDR3 protein: CSATRTSGRGPPHEQYF

V gene: TRBV28
J gene: TRBJ1-2
CDR3 protein: CASTYPGIDYGYTF

V gene: TRBV10-3
J gene: TRBJ2-7
CDR3 protein: CAISDLTSGSYEQYF

V gene: TRBV30
J gene: TRBJ1-1
CDR3 protein: CAWTPSGNTEAFF

V gene: TRBV11-2
J gene: TRBJ1-4
CDR3 protein: CASSRKSTGNEKLFF

V gene: TRBV19
J gene: TRBJ1-5
CDR3 protein: CASSSGTLGNQPQHF

V gene: TRBV28
J gene: TRBJ2-7
CDR3 protein: CASTATGRRYEQYF

V gene: TRBV6-1
J gene: TRBJ1-1
CDR3 protein: CASSGRIRLWAFF

V gene: TRBV20-1
J gene: TRBJ2-1
CDR3 protein: CSARAVRTSGSNEQFF

V gene: TRBV20-1
J gene: TRBJ2-6
CDR3 protein: CSASATGIQSGANVLTF

V gene: TRBV6-2/TRBV6-3
J gene: TRBJ2-7
CDR3 protein: CASSEPSRSYEQYF

V gene: TRBV2
J gene: TRBJ2-7
CDR3 protein: CASSDSSGRAYEQYF

V gene: TRBV3-1
J gene: TRBJ2-5
CDR3 protein: CASSQTSGRGQETQYF